This is a list of T cell receptor beta chains from one sample in a study of T cell changes during pregnancy in multiple sclerosis. Sequenced by immunoSEQ multiplex PCR; TCRdb stores in-frame clones only, minus some. The data contain some 52,000 clones, about 92% of them singletons. Source: CD4+ T cells from peripheral blood mononuclear cells, taken in the third trimester of pregnancy. The receptors shown here come from a female donor with multiple sclerosis, enrolled in a pregnancy study. Both conserved end residues are part of each CDR3. The order of the fields is D gene, V gene, J gene, clone size, CDR3 DNA, CDR3 protein. D genes are given only for firm matches. Not all rows give a size; the values are once, few, many and, for expanded clones, a class.

D: .; V: TRBV19; J: TRBJ1-5; size: once; DNA: TGTGCCAGTAGTATAAGGGGAACAGGGCAAAGCAATCAGCCCCAGCATTTT; CDR3: CASSIRGTGQSNQPQHF
D: TRBD2; V: TRBV7-6; J: TRBJ2-1; size: few; DNA: TGTGCCAGCACAGCGGGGGGGCCTAATGAGCAGTTCTTC; CDR3: CASTAGGPNEQFF
D: .; V: TRBV11-3; J: TRBJ2-7; size: few; DNA: TGTGCCAGCACCTCGCGGGAGCAGTACTTC; CDR3: CASTSREQYF
D: .; V: TRBV14; J: TRBJ1-2; size: .; DNA: TGTGCCAGCAGCCAAGATGTACTACCAGGGCGTAATAACTATGGCTACACCTTC; CDR3: CASSQDVLPGRNNYGYTF
D: .; V: TRBV19; J: TRBJ1-5; size: .; DNA: TGTGCCAGTAGGTACTCGACAGATCAGCCCCAGCATTTT; CDR3: CASRYSTDQPQHF
D: TRBD2; V: TRBV5-1; J: TRBJ2-2; size: .; DNA: TGCGCCAGCAGCTTGAGGACTAGCGGCTCCGGGGAGCTGTTTTTT; CDR3: CASSLRTSGSGELFF
D: TRBD1; V: TRBV18; J: TRBJ2-6; size: .; DNA: TGTGCCAGCTCAAAGGACAGGGCTGGGGCCAACGTCCTGACTTTC; CDR3: CASSKDRAGANVLTF
D: TRBD1; V: TRBV14; J: TRBJ1-1; size: .; DNA: TGTGCCAGCAGCCTTGGACAGGGCCCGAACACTGAAGCTTTCTTT; CDR3: CASSLGQGPNTEAFF
D: TRBD2; V: TRBV5-1; J: TRBJ2-1; size: .; DNA: TGCGCCAGCTTGAGCGGGGGGGTGGACAATGAGCAGTTCTTC; CDR3: CASLSGGVDNEQFF
D: .; V: TRBV6-4; J: TRBJ2-1; size: .; DNA: TGTGCCAGCAGAGGGGGCAATGAGCAGTTCTTC; CDR3: CASRGGNEQFF
D: .; V: TRBV5-6; J: TRBJ2-5; size: .; DNA: TGTGCCAGCAACACAATCCTCGGACAGAACCAAGAGACCCAGTACTTC; CDR3: CASNTILGQNQETQYF
D: .; V: TRBV2; J: TRBJ2-3; size: .; DNA: TGTGCCAGCAGTATGAGGGCAGCTGCCGACACAGATACGCAGTATTTT; CDR3: CASSMRAAADTDTQYF
D: .; V: TRBV30; J: TRBJ1-5; size: .; DNA: TGTGCCTGGAGCCGGGGGGATCAGCCCCAGCATTTT; CDR3: CAWSRGDQPQHF
D: .; V: TRBV28; J: TRBJ1-4; size: .; DNA: TGTGCCAGCAGAAAGTCAGGCGAAAAACTGTTTTTT; CDR3: CASRKSGEKLFF
D: .; V: TRBV19; J: TRBJ1-2; size: .; DNA: TGTGCCAGTAGTATTGCTGAGATCTACACCTTC; CDR3: CASSIAEIYTF
D: TRBD1; V: TRBV5-4; J: TRBJ1-1; size: once; DNA: TGTGCCAGCATGCTTGGGACAGGGACGAACACTGAAGCTTTCTTT; CDR3: CASMLGTGTNTEAFF
D: .; V: TRBV4-1; J: TRBJ2-3; size: .; DNA: TGCGCCAGCAGCCAAGATCAGCGCGGGAGCACAGATACGCAGTATTTT; CDR3: CASSQDQRGSTDTQYF
D: .; V: TRBV2; J: TRBJ1-6; size: few; DNA: TGTGCCAGCAGTCCCGGACAGACCACCAATTCACCCCTCCACTTT; CDR3: CASSPGQTTNSPLHF
D: TRBD1; V: TRBV6-1; J: TRBJ2-7; size: .; DNA: TGTGCCAGCAGCAACAGGGGCTCCTACGAGCAGTACTTC; CDR3: CASSNRGSYEQYF
D: .; V: TRBV6-1; J: TRBJ1-5; size: .; DNA: TGTGCCAGCAGTGAAGTGGGGGGTTTCAATCAGCCCCAGCATTTT; CDR3: CASSEVGGFNQPQHF
D: .; V: TRBV6-1; J: TRBJ2-2; size: .; DNA: TGTGCCAGCAGGGTTACAGGGTTAACCGGGGAGCTGTTTTTT; CDR3: CASRVTGLTGELFF
D: TRBD2; V: TRBV27; J: TRBJ2-7; size: once; DNA: TGTACCAGCAGCCGCGGGACTAGCGGGAGTATAAGCGAGCAGTACTTC; CDR3: CTSSRGTSGSISEQYF
D: TRBD1; V: TRBV12-5; J: TRBJ1-3; size: .; DNA: TGTGCTAGTGATCCTGCTGACAGGGGAGTCTCTGGAAACACCATATATTTT; CDR3: CASDPADRGVSGNTIYF
D: TRBD2; V: TRBV28; J: TRBJ2-5; size: .; DNA: TGTGCCAGCAGTCCCCGGGGGACTAGCGGGAGTGAGACCCAGTACTTC; CDR3: CASSPRGTSGSETQYF
D: .; V: TRBV5-1; J: TRBJ2-7; size: .; DNA: TGCGCCAGCACCGGGAGCTCCTACGAGCAGTACTTC; CDR3: CASTGSSYEQYF
D: .; V: TRBV7-8; J: TRBJ2-7; size: .; DNA: TGTGCCAGCAGCTTAAGCATCCAGGGGGGCACGGAAGAGCAGTACTTC; CDR3: CASSLSIQGGTEEQYF
D: TRBD2; V: TRBV27; J: TRBJ2-1; size: once; DNA: TGTGCCAGCAGCCGTTCTTCCGGGACTAGTTTTTCCAATGAGCAGTTCTTC; CDR3: CASSRSSGTSFSNEQFF
D: TRBD2; V: TRBV28; J: TRBJ2-2; size: .; DNA: TGTGCCAGCAGTTTTGCTAGCGGGGACACCGGGGAGCTGTTTTTT; CDR3: CASSFASGDTGELFF
D: .; V: TRBV19; J: TRBJ1-2; size: .; DNA: TGTGCCAGTAGTATTCCCGCAGCGAACTTTAACTATGGCTACACCTTC; CDR3: CASSIPAANFNYGYTF
D: .; V: TRBV18; J: TRBJ2-7; size: .; DNA: TGTGCCAGCTCTTCCGGAATGGGCGGGATCTACGAGCAGTACTTC; CDR3: CASSSGMGGIYEQYF
D: .; V: TRBV7-9; J: TRBJ1-4; size: .; DNA: TGTGCCAGCAGCGGAGACCGGAAGGCTAATGAAAAACTGTTTTTT; CDR3: CASSGDRKANEKLFF
D: .; V: TRBV5-6; J: TRBJ2-5; size: .; DNA: TGTGCCAGCAGCTTGTGGGCGGGGATGGCGGAGACCCAGTACTTC; CDR3: CASSLWAGMAETQYF
D: .; V: TRBV30; J: TRBJ1-5; size: .; DNA: TGTGCCTGGAGTGTCGGAGTGAACAGGCAGCTCAATCAGCCCCAGCATTTT; CDR3: CAWSVGVNRQLNQPQHF
D: TRBD2; V: TRBV30; J: TRBJ2-3; size: .; DNA: TGTGCCTGGAGCGGACTAGCGGTCACAGATACGCAGTATTTT; CDR3: CAWSGLAVTDTQYF
D: .; V: TRBV2; J: TRBJ2-2; size: once; DNA: TGTGCCAGCGCAGGGGCGCCGAACACCGGGGAGCTGTTTTTT; CDR3: CASAGAPNTGELFF
D: .; V: TRBV28; J: TRBJ1-2; size: .; DNA: TGTGCCAGCACCCTGCGGGGGGTAGGGGGGTCTGGCTACACCTTC; CDR3: CASTLRGVGGSGYTF
D: TRBD2; V: TRBV4-1; J: TRBJ2-1; size: once; DNA: TGCGCCAGCAGCCAACGGCGGGAGGGCTCCTACAATGAGCAGTTCTTC; CDR3: CASSQRREGSYNEQFF
D: .; V: TRBV10-2; J: TRBJ2-3; size: .; DNA: TGCGCCAGCAGCACACGGACTAACACAGATACGCAGTATTTT; CDR3: CASSTRTNTDTQYF
D: .; V: TRBV6-6; J: TRBJ1-2; size: .; DNA: TGTGCCAGCAGTTGGACAGATGCGGGGGGCGGCGGCTACACCTTC; CDR3: CASSWTDAGGGGYTF
D: .; V: TRBV27; J: TRBJ1-3; size: .; DNA: TGTGCCAGCAGTTCCGCCGGGACACCACGAAACACCATATATTTT; CDR3: CASSSAGTPRNTIYF
D: .; V: TRBV10-3; J: TRBJ2-3; size: .; DNA: TGTGCCATCAGCGCAGGCCCAATTAGCGGCACAGATACGCAGTATTTT; CDR3: CAISAGPISGTDTQYF
D: .; V: TRBV6-5; J: TRBJ2-1; size: .; DNA: TGTGCCACCTACAGGTCAAAGGTCTACAATGAGCAGTTCTTC; CDR3: CATYRSKVYNEQFF
D: .; V: TRBV19; J: TRBJ1-6; size: .; DNA: TGTGCCAGTAGAAACCAGCGAGCTCCTAATTCACCCCTCCACTTT; CDR3: CASRNQRAPNSPLHF
D: TRBD2; V: TRBV28; J: TRBJ2-7; size: .; DNA: TGTGCCAGCATACACGGCGGGGGTGACGAGCAGTACTTC; CDR3: CASIHGGGDEQYF
D: .; V: TRBV19; J: TRBJ2-3; size: .; DNA: TGTGCCAGTAAAGAGATTAGCGTAACAGATACGCAGTATTTT; CDR3: CASKEISVTDTQYF